The 3 T cell receptor beta chains below come from one sample, sequenced in a study of blood T cell repertoires in COVID-19. The assay was immunoSEQ multiplex PCR, and TCRdb's table has in-frame clones only and misses some. This table holds over 400,000 clones, roughly 90% found once. The material sequenced was peripheral blood. The receptors derive from a woman aged 25 to 39 with active or convalescent COVID-19.

The rearrangement links TRBV6-1 to TRBJ1-5, with TRBD1 as a possible D gene (5 bases). V was cut by 0 bases and J by 6 bases, with 15 bases left in between. CDR3 size: 16 residues. Germline CDR1 reads MNHNS; CDR2 reads SASEGT. As DNA, the CDR3 is TGTGCCAGCAGTGAAGCGGCAGGGATAAGGAGTCAGCCCCAGCATTTT. Translation: CASSEAAGIRSQPQHF.

The chain combines TRBV4-1 with TRBJ2-3, with 7 bases that match TRBD2. The CDR3 length is 16 residues. Germline V gives CDR1 MGHRA, CDR2 YSYEKL. Trimming removed 4 bases from V and 3 bases from J; junction bases left unmatched: 10. The CDR3 reads CASSLSGGRVTDTQYF. CDR3 DNA: TGCGCCAGCAGCCTCTCTGGCGGGAGAGTTACAGATACGCAGTATTTT.

CDR3 bases: TGCGCCAGCAGTGGACAGGGAATGGACACTGAAGCTTTCTTT. It is translated as CASSGQGMDTEAFF. V and J are TRBV10-1 and TRBJ1-1, with 7 positions matching TRBD1. The ends lost 4 bases at V and 3 bases at J; junction bases unmatched: 5. There are 14 residues in the CDR3. The germline gives CDR1 WNHNN, CDR2 SYGVQD (reference sequence).